The rows below give T cell receptor beta chains drawn from one sample of a study of identical twins. TCRdb itself ran the 5' RACE reads through MiXCR, one entry per CDR3 protein. The sample gives just over 500,000 distinct CDR3 sequences, about 20% of which show up once; about 0.91% is in the top ten. This sample also appeared in a second study, on T cells expressing NK-cell markers.

Input material: CD4+ T cells sorted from blood. Source of these receptors: a woman under 30 in good health. Each CDR3 is given with its conserved first and last residue. Fields, in order: D gene, J gene, clone size, V gene, CDR3 length, CDR3 DNA, CDR3 protein. D genes are given only for firm matches. Rows give clone size only sometimes, using once, few, many, or a class for an expanded clone.

d_gene: TRBD1
j_gene: TRBJ2-7
abundance: .
v_gene: TRBV7-2
len: 15
CDR3nt: TGTGCCAGCACCCGGACAGGGGATAATACCTACGAGCAGTACTTC
CDR3aa: CASTRTGDNTYEQYF

d_gene: .
j_gene: TRBJ2-7
abundance: few
v_gene: TRBV4-3
len: 16
CDR3nt: TGCGCCAGCAGCCAAGGCCCTGGCACAGTAGGACACGAGCAGTACTTC
CDR3aa: CASSQGPGTVGHEQYF

d_gene: .
j_gene: TRBJ2-6
abundance: many
v_gene: TRBV12-3/TRBV12-4
len: 15
CDR3nt: TGTGCCAGCAGCTTGGGGGTCTCTGGGGCCAACGTCCTGACTTTC
CDR3aa: CASSLGVSGANVLTF

d_gene: .
j_gene: TRBJ1-1
abundance: many
v_gene: TRBV12-3/TRBV12-4
len: 12
CDR3nt: TGTGCCAGCAGTTCCCCCGCCCCCTATGCTTTCTTT
CDR3aa: CASSSPAPYAFF

d_gene: .
j_gene: TRBJ2-5
abundance: .
v_gene: TRBV5-1
len: 15
CDR3nt: TGCGCCAGCAGTTTGTCCCGACCTAGCCAAGAGACCCAGTACTTC
CDR3aa: CASSLSRPSQETQYF

d_gene: TRBD1
j_gene: TRBJ1-2
abundance: .
v_gene: TRBV29-1
len: 15
CDR3nt: TGCAGCGTGAAACCCGTGACAGGGGGACCTTATGGCTACACCTTC
CDR3aa: CSVKPVTGGPYGYTF

d_gene: .
j_gene: TRBJ2-1
abundance: .
v_gene: TRBV19
len: 15
CDR3nt: TGTGCCAGTAGTAGCCAGGGTTACTCGGTTTATGAGCAGTTCTTC
CDR3aa: CASSSQGYSVYEQFF

d_gene: .
j_gene: TRBJ1-2
abundance: few
v_gene: TRBV28
len: 13
CDR3nt: TGTGCCAGCAGTTCCTCCCTTGGGAGTGGCTACACCTTC
CDR3aa: CASSSSLGSGYTF

d_gene: .
j_gene: TRBJ2-7
abundance: .
v_gene: TRBV30
len: 13
CDR3nt: TGTGCCTGGAGTGTTTCAGGTACCTACGAGCAGTACTTC
CDR3aa: CAWSVSGTYEQYF

d_gene: .
j_gene: TRBJ2-3
abundance: .
v_gene: TRBV29-1
len: 14
CDR3nt: TGCAGCGTTGAATCAAGGGCAGTGGGAGATACGCAGTATTTT
CDR3aa: CSVESRAVGDTQYF

d_gene: TRBD1
j_gene: TRBJ2-7
abundance: .
v_gene: TRBV7-6
len: 17
CDR3nt: TGTGCCAGCAGCTTAGTGCCCCAACAGGGGCGTCTCGGCGAGCAGTACTTC
CDR3aa: CASSLVPQQGRLGEQYF

d_gene: .
j_gene: TRBJ1-4
abundance: .
v_gene: TRBV12-3/TRBV12-4
len: 14
CDR3nt: TGTGCCAGCAGTTCGGGCCTGCCGGGGGAAAAACTGTTTTTT
CDR3aa: CASSSGLPGEKLFF

d_gene: TRBD1
j_gene: TRBJ1-2
abundance: few
v_gene: TRBV29-1
len: 12
CDR3nt: TGCAGCACTATAACAGGGGCGGATGGCTACACCTTC
CDR3aa: CSTITGADGYTF

d_gene: .
j_gene: TRBJ2-1
abundance: .
v_gene: TRBV20-1
len: 11
CDR3nt: TGCAGTGCTACATTTAGGAATGAGCAGTTCTTC
CDR3aa: CSATFRNEQFF

d_gene: .
j_gene: TRBJ2-7
abundance: few
v_gene: TRBV20-1
len: 14
CDR3nt: TGCAGTGCCTGGTTAGGGGGGGCCTCCTACGAGCAGTACTTC
CDR3aa: CSAWLGGASYEQYF

d_gene: .
j_gene: TRBJ2-1
abundance: few
v_gene: TRBV11-3
len: 13
CDR3nt: TGTGCCAGCAGCGCCAACATTGACAATGAGCAGTTCTTC
CDR3aa: CASSANIDNEQFF

d_gene: TRBD2
j_gene: TRBJ2-1
abundance: .
v_gene: TRBV10-2
len: 16
CDR3nt: TGCGCCAGCAGTTACCTCGGGGGCGGAGCGGGGGATGAGCAGTTCTTC
CDR3aa: CASSYLGGGAGDEQFF